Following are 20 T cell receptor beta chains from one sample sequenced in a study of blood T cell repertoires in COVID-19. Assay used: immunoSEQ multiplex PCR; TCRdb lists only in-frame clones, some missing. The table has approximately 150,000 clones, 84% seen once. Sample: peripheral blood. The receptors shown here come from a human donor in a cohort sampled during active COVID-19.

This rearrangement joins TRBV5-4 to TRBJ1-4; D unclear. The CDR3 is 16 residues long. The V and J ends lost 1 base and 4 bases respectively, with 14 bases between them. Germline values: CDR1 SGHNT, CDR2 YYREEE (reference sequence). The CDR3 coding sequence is TGTGCCAGCAGCTTGTCCGCGGGCTCGGGTAATGAAAAACTGTTTTTT. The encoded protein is CASSLSAGSGNEKLFF.

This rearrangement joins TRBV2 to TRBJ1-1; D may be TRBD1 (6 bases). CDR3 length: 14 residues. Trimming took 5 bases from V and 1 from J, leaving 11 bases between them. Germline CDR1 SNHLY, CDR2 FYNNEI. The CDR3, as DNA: TGTGCCAGCAGTAGGGAGGGGGAGAACACTGAAGCTTTCTTT. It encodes CASSREGENTEAFF.

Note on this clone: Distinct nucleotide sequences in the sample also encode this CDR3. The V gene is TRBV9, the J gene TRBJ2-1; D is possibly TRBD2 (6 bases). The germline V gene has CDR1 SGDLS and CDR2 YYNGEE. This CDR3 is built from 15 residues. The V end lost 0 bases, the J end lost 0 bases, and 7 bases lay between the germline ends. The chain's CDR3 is CASSVASASYNEQFF. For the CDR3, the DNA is TGTGCCAGCAGCGTAGCTAGCGCCTCCTACAATGAGCAGTTCTTC.

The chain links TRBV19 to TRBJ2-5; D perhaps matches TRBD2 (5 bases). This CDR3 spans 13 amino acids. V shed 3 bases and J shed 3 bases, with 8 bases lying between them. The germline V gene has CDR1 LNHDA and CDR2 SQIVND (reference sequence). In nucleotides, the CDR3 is TGTGCCAGTAGTATCGACGGGGAAGAGACCCAGTACTTC. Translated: CASSIDGEETQYF.

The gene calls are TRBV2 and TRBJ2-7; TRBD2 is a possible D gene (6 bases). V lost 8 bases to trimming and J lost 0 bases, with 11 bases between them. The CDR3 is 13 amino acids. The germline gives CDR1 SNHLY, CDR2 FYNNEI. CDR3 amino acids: CASLMDYSYEQYF. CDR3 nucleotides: TGTGCCAGCCTCATGGACTACTCCTACGAGCAGTACTTC.

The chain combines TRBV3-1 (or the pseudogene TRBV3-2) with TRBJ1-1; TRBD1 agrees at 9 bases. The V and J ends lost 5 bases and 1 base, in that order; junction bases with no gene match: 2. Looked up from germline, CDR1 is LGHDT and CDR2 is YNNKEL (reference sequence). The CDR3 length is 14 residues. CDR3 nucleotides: TGTGCCAGCAGCTTGGACAGGGGGAACACTGAAGCTTTCTTT. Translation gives CASSLDRGNTEAFF.

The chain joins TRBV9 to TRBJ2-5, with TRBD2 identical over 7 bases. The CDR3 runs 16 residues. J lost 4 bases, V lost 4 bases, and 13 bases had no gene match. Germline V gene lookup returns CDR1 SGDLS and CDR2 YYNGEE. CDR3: CASSPGLVPPLETQYF. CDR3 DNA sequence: TGTGCCAGCAGCCCTGGACTAGTCCCCCCCCTAGAGACCCAGTACTTC.

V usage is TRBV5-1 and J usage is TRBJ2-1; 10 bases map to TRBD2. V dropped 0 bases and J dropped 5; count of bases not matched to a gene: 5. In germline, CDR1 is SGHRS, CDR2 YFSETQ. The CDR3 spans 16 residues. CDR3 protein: CASSLDIAGGDNEQFF. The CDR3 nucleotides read TGCGCCAGCAGCTTGGACATAGCGGGAGGCGACAATGAGCAGTTCTTC. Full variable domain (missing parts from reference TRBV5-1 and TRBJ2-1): KAGVTQTPRYLIKTRGQQVTLSCSPISGHRSVSWYQQTPGQGLQFLFEYFSETQRNKGNFPGRFSGRQFSNSRSEMNVSTLELGDSALYLCASSLDIAGGDNEQFFGPGTRLTVL.

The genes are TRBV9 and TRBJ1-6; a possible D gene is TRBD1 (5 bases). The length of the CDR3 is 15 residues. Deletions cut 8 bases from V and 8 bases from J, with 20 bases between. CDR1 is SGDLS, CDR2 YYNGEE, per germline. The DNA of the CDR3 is TGTGCCAGTTCCGGACGTCAGGGTTCGGATTCACCCCTCCACTTT. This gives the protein CASSGRQGSDSPLHF.

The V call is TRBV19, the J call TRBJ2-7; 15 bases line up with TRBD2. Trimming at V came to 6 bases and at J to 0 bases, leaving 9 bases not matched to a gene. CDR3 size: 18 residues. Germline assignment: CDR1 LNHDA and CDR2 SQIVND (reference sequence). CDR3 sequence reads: CASSTGTSGGPISYEQYF. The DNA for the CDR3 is TGTGCCAGTAGCACCGGGACTAGCGGGGGGCCCATCTCCTACGAGCAGTACTTC.

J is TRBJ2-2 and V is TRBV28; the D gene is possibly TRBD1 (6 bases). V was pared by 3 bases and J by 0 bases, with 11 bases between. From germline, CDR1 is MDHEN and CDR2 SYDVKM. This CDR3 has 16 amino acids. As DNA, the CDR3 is TGTGCCAGCAGTTTGCGACAGGCCCCGAACACCGGGGAGCTGTTTTTT. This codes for CASSLRQAPNTGELFF.

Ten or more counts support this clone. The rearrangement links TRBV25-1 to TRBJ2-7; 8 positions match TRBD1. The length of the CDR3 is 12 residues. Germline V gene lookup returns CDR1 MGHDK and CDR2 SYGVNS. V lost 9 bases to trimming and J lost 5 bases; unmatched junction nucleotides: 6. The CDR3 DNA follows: TGTGCCAGGCAGACAGGGGAGGACGAGCAGTACTTC. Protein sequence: CARQTGEDEQYF.

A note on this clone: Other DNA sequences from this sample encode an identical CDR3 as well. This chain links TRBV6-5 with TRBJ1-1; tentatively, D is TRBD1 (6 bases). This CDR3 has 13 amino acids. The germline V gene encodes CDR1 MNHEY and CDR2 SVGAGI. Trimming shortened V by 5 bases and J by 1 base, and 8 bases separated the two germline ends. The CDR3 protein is CASSLQGNTEAFF. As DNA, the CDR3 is TGTGCCAGCAGTCTACAGGGGAACACTGAAGCTTTCTTT.

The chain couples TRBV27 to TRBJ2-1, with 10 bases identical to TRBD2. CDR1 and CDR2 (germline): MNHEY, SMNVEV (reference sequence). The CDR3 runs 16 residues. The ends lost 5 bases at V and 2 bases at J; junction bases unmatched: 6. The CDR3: CASSLESGGAYNEQFF. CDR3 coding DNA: TGTGCCAGCAGTCTCGAGAGCGGGGGGGCCTACAATGAGCAGTTCTTC.

CDR3 coding DNA: TGTGCAAGTCGCTCCGGACAGACGAACACCGGGGAGCTGTTTTTT. Its translation: CASRSGQTNTGELFF. The V gene is TRBV12-2, the J gene TRBJ2-2; TRBD1 was called by the table and not checked on the DNA. TRBV12-2 is termed a pseudogene. This CDR3 is built from 15 residues.

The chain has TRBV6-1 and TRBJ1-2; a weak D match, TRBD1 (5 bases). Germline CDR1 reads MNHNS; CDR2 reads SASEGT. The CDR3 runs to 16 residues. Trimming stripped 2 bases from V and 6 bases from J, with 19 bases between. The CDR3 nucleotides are TGTGCCAGCAGTGAACACCCCTGGGGGGGAATCCATGGCTACACCTTC. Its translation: CASSEHPWGGIHGYTF.

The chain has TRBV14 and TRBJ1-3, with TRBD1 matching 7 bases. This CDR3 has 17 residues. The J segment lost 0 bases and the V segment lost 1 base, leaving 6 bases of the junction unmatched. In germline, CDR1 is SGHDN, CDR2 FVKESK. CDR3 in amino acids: CASSQARRDSSGNTIYF. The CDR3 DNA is TGTGCCAGCAGCCAAGCCCGTCGGGACAGCTCTGGAAACACCATATATTTT. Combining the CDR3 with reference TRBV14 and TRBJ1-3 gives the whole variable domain EAGVTQFPSHSVIEKGQTVTLRCDPISGHDNLYWYRRVMGKEIKFLLHFVKESKQDESGMPNNRFLAERTGGTYSTLKVQPAELEDSGVYFCASSQARRDSSGNTIYFGEGSWLTVV.

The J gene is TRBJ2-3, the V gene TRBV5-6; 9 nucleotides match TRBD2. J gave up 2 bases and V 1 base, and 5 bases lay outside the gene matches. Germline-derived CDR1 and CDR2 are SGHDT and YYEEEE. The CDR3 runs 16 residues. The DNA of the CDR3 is TGTGCCAGCAGCTTGATAGCGGGAGATAACACAGATACGCAGTATTTT. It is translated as CASSLIAGDNTDTQYF.

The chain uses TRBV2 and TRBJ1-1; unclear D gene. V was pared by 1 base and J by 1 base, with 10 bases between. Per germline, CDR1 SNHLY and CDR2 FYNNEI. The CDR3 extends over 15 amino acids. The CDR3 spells CASSEEDLWNTEAFF. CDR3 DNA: TGTGCCAGCAGTGAAGAGGACTTATGGAACACTGAAGCTTTCTTT.

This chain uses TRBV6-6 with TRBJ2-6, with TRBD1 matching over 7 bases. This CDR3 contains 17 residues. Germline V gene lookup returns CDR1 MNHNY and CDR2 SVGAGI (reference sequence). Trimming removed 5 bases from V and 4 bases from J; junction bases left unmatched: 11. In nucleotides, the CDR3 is TGTGCCAGCAGTCGAAAGTCTACAGGGGCCGGGGCCAACGTCCTGACTTTC. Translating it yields CASSRKSTGAGANVLTF.